The 24 T cell receptor beta chains below come from one sample, sequenced in a study of blood T cell repertoires in COVID-19. Profiling relied on immunoSEQ multiplex PCR, and the TCRdb table lists in-frame clones only, not all of them. The profile shows some 530,000 clones, 80% to 90% of them singletons. The sample taken for sequencing was peripheral blood. These receptors all come from a human donor in a cohort sampled during active COVID-19.

J is TRBJ2-5 and V is TRBV7-2; possibly TRBD1 for D (8 bases). This CDR3 spans 12 amino acids. V lost 6 bases and J 5 bases, leaving 10 bases between the germline ends. Germline loops: CDR1 SGHTA, CDR2 FQGNSA. The chain's CDR3 is CASRQGGETQYF. CDR3 DNA sequence: TGTGCCAGCAGACAGGGGGGGGAGACCCAGTACTTC.

V is TRBV6-6 and J is TRBJ1-5; TRBD1 matches 9 bases. The CDR3 contains 14 residues. The germline gives CDR1 MNHNY, CDR2 SVGAGI (reference sequence). V was pared by 7 bases and J by 7 bases, with 8 bases of the junction left unmatched. The CDR3 DNA reads TGTGCCAGCAAGACCGGGGACAGGGCACAGCCCCAGCATTTT. Its translation is CASKTGDRAQPQHF.

V is TRBV29-1 and J is TRBJ2-3, with D maybe TRBD1 (6 bases). Per the germline V gene, CDR1 is SQVTM and CDR2 is ANQGSEA. V dropped 5 bases and J dropped 3 bases, with 15 bases sitting between them. This CDR3 spans 14 amino acids. The CDR3 reads CSVPGHVSTDTQYF. The CDR3 nucleotides are TGCAGCGTTCCGGGACACGTTTCGACAGATACGCAGTATTTT.

This chain joins TRBV11-3 and TRBJ2-5; 7 bases line up with TRBD1. The CDR3 has 15 residues. V shed 5 bases, J shed 3 bases, and the junction held 9 bases outside the gene matches. Germline V gene sequence: CDR1 SGHNT, CDR2 YENEEA. The CDR3 spells CASSPRTGWEETQYF. Here the CDR3 DNA reads TGTGCCAGCAGCCCCCGGACAGGTTGGGAAGAGACCCAGTACTTC.

The genes are TRBV21-1 and TRBJ2-5; TRBD2 is taken as the D call from the table, unchecked against the DNA. TRBV21-1 is flagged as a pseudogene. The CDR3 contains 12 residues. The CDR3 region has the DNA TGTGCCAGCGGAGTTGCCCAAGAGACCCAGTACTTC. Protein product: CASGVAQETQYF.

This clone was counted ten times or more. The V call is TRBV13, the J call TRBJ2-2; D is perhaps TRBD2 (6 bases). The CDR3 runs 17 residues. Per germline, CDR1 PRHDT and CDR2 FYEKMQ (reference sequence). Trimming removed 0 bases at V and 11 bases at J, with 22 bases between. CDR3 in amino acids: CASSLGVRRGGPRELFF. The CDR3 DNA follows: TGTGCCAGCAGCTTAGGAGTCCGGCGGGGCGGGCCCCGCGAGCTGTTTTTT.

This chain links TRBV14 with TRBJ1-3, with a tentative D call TRBD1 (5 bases). Trimming took off 4 bases at V and 0 bases at J, with 13 bases between the two ends. Germline CDR1 reads SGHDN; CDR2 reads FVKESK. CDR3 length: 16 residues. CDR3 nucleotide sequence: TGTGCCAGCAGCCGACGGGGGTCCCACTCTGGAAACACCATATATTTT. Protein product: CASSRRGSHSGNTIYF.

The rearrangement links TRBV5-6 to TRBJ2-6; 9 bases fit TRBD1. This CDR3 comprises 15 residues. Germline CDR1 SGHDT, CDR2 YYEEEE. J gave up 2 bases and V 3 bases, and 0 bases lay outside the gene matches. The CDR3 region is CASSWDRAGANVLTF. CDR3 nucleotide sequence: TGTGCCAGCAGCTGGGACAGGGCTGGGGCCAACGTCCTGACTTTC.

The chain carries TRBV23-1 and TRBJ1-5, with D tentatively TRBD1 (6 bases). TRBV23-1 is an ORF for which the function is uncertain. Trimming stripped 6 bases from V and 2 bases from J, with 17 bases between. CDR3 length: 16 amino acids. The DNA of the CDR3 is TGCGCCAGCAGACCTTACCGGGACACCGGCAATCAGCCCCAGCATTTT. Translated: CASRPYRDTGNQPQHF.

The V call is TRBV5-6, the J call TRBJ1-5, with 7 bases lining up with TRBD1. Germline CDR1 SGHDT, CDR2 YYEEEE. There are 16 residues in the CDR3. V was clipped by 4 bases and J by 4 bases; unmatched bases: 11. CDR3 in DNA: TGTGCCAGCAGCCGAAAAACAGGGGCGGAGAATCAGCCCCAGCATTTT. It yields the protein CASSRKTGAENQPQHF.

The V gene is TRBV28, the J gene TRBJ2-2; possible D gene TRBD2, 6 bases. The CDR3 contains 14 residues. Between the trimmed V and J ends, which lost 7 bases and 1 base, there was a span of 10 bases. CDR1 and CDR2 (germline): MDHEN, SYDVKM. In DNA, the CDR3 is TGTGCCAGCATTGGGGGAGGGAACACCGGGGAGCTGTTTTTT. Its protein product is CASIGGGNTGELFF.

This clone was seen once. The chain recombines TRBV5-1 with TRBJ1-1; TRBD1 matches 10 bases. Per the germline V gene, CDR1 is SGHRS and CDR2 is YFSETQ. With V trimmed by 0 bases and J by 4 bases, 6 bases remained unmatched. CDR3 length: 16 amino acids. The CDR3 nucleotides read TGCGCCAGCAGCTTGGCCTCAGGGACAGGGGTCACTGAAGCTTTCTTT. This codes for CASSLASGTGVTEAFF.

The chain uses TRBV30 and TRBJ2-7, with 8 bases identical to TRBD1. J lost 3 bases, V lost 2 bases, and 6 bases had no gene match. CDR1 is GTSNPN and CDR2 is SVGIG in the germline V gene (reference sequence). This CDR3 has 14 residues. For the CDR3, the DNA is TGTGCCTGGAGTTTCAGGACAGGGTTCTACGAGCAGTACTTC. It yields the protein CAWSFRTGFYEQYF.

The rearrangement joins TRBV5-1 to TRBJ2-7, with D possibly being TRBD2 (6 bases). The CDR3 consists of 15 residues. The germline V gene has CDR1 SGHRS and CDR2 YFSETQ. V was pared by 1 base and J by 4 bases, with 15 bases between. The CDR3 DNA follows: TGCGCCAGCAGCTTGTCCGGGACTGGGGGTTACGAGCAGTACTTC. The encoded protein is CASSLSGTGGYEQYF.

The CDR3 here is CASSYGTSGSYEQYF. The CDR3 DNA reads TGTGCCAGCAGTTACGGGACTAGCGGGAGCTACGAGCAGTACTTC. The genes are TRBV28 and TRBJ2-7, with 14 nucleotides matching TRBD2. This CDR3 has 15 amino acids. The ends lost 4 bases at V and 3 bases at J; junction bases unmatched: 2. Per the germline V gene, CDR1 is MDHEN and CDR2 is SYDVKM.

This chain uses TRBV3-1 (or the pseudogene TRBV3-2) with TRBJ2-7, with D possibly TRBD2 on 7 matching bases. The germline V gene has CDR1 LGHDT and CDR2 YNNKEL (reference sequence). Trimming took 6 bases from V and 3 from J, leaving 21 bases between them. The CDR3 spans 16 residues. CDR3 in DNA: TGTGCCAGCAGGGGGGGGCCGTATTCCTCCATCTACGAGCAGTACTTC. It codes for CASRGGPYSSIYEQYF.

The chain is built from TRBV19 and TRBJ1-1, with D hard to call. Germline-derived CDR1 and CDR2 are LNHDA and SQIVND (reference sequence). The CDR3 consists of 15 residues. V dropped 6 bases and J dropped 0 bases, with 14 bases sitting between them. For the CDR3, the DNA is TGTGCCAGTAGGCAGAGAACAGAAATGAACACTGAAGCTTTCTTT. It encodes CASRQRTEMNTEAFF.

The rearrangement joins TRBV11-2 to TRBJ1-4; a weak D match, TRBD1 (5 bases). There are 16 residues in the CDR3. Trimming left V 5 bases short and J 7 bases short, with 20 bases between. Germline CDR1 is SGHAT and CDR2 is FQNNGV. The CDR3 region is CASSPRIVGVGEKLFF. CDR3 DNA sequence: TGTGCCAGCAGCCCCAGAATCGTAGGGGTCGGTGAAAAACTGTTTTTT.

CDR3 DNA: TGTGCCAGTAGCCGACAAAAACCTAACTATGGCTACACCTTC. This encodes CASSRQKPNYGYTF. The V and J genes are TRBV19 and TRBJ1-2; D call uncertain. The V gene's germline CDR1 is LNHDA and CDR2 SQIVND (reference sequence). Trimming shortened V by 6 bases and J by 0 bases, and 11 bases separated the two germline ends. The CDR3 is 14 residues long.

The genes are TRBV7-2 and TRBJ1-5; weak D call: TRBD1 (5 bases). CDR1 is SGHTA, CDR2 FQGNSA, per germline. CDR3 length: 16 amino acids. Trimming took off 1 base at V and 4 bases at J, with 14 bases between the two ends. CDR3 region: CASSLVGEGINQPQHF. CDR3 DNA: TGTGCCAGCAGCTTAGTCGGGGAGGGGATAAATCAGCCCCAGCATTTT.

V and J are TRBV20-1 and TRBJ2-7, with TRBD1 identical over 7 bases. V lost 3 bases and J lost 1; bases outside the gene matches: 6. The CDR3 loop spans 14 amino acids. CDR1 and CDR2 from the germline V gene are DFQATT and SNEGSKA (reference sequence). CDR3 protein: CSASIGTVSYEQYF. CDR3 DNA: TGCAGTGCTAGTATAGGGACAGTGTCCTACGAGCAGTACTTC.

V and J are TRBV2 and TRBJ2-6; the D is unclear. V was shortened by 7 bases and J by 0 bases, with 7 bases between the two germline ends. Per the germline V gene, CDR1 is SNHLY and CDR2 is FYNNEI. The CDR3 runs to 14 residues. The chain's CDR3 is CASIESSGANVLTF. The CDR3 DNA sequence: TGTGCCAGCATCGAGAGCTCTGGGGCCAACGTCCTGACTTTC. The full variable domain, completed using reference TRBV2 and TRBJ2-6, is EPEVTQTPSHQVTQMGQEVILRCVPISNHLYFYWYRQILGQKVEFLVSFYNNEISEKSEIFDDQFSVERPDGSNFTLKIRSTKLEDSAMYFCASIESSGANVLTFGAGSRLTVL.

This clone was seen a single time. The V call is TRBV25-1, the J call TRBJ1-3, with D possibly TRBD1 on 6 matching bases. The CDR3 runs to 16 residues. Trimming removed 6 bases at V and 2 bases at J, with 17 bases between. CDR1 and CDR2 (germline): MGHDK, SYGVNS. The chain's CDR3 is CASRSTLDRPGNTIYF. The CDR3, as DNA: TGTGCCAGCAGGTCTACTCTAGACAGGCCTGGAAACACCATATATTTT.

Here the CDR3 reads CAWSRGGTYTGELFF. DNA for the CDR3: TGTGCCTGGAGTCGAGGGGGCACCTACACCGGGGAGCTGTTTTTT. The gene calls are TRBV30 and TRBJ2-2; 7 bases are a match to TRBD1. Trimming at V came to 2 bases and at J to 3 bases, leaving 6 bases not matched to a gene. The CDR3 spans 15 residues. The germline CDR1 and CDR2 sequences are GTSNPN and SVGIG (reference sequence).